This T cell receptor beta chain stems from a study of blood T cell repertoires in COVID-19. This CDR3 is 15 amino acids long. V was cut by 1 base and J by 1 base, with 5 bases left in between. Per germline, CDR1 LNHDA and CDR2 SQIVND (reference sequence). Recovery meant two consecutive negative NP/OP PCR tests, professional clearance, or resolved symptoms. How the authors handled the data: Cell counts per sample came from amplifying reference gene primers. Method: immunoSEQ multiplex PCR; TCRdb's copy keeps in-frame clones and lacks some. V, J and clone size derive from that table, while D and trimming were established from the DNA sequence. Found here are fewer than 350,000 clones, 87% of them singletons; the top ten hold under 7%.

The clonotype comes from a woman in her forties who had recovered from COVID-19. This rearrangement joins TRBV19 to TRBJ1-6; D gene ambiguous. Sequences were obtained from PBMCs or T cells enriched from blood (not recorded which). The CDR3 DNA reads TGTGCCAGTAGTATAGGAGGGTCCTATAATTCACCCCTCCACTTT. This translates into CASSIGGSYNSPLHF.